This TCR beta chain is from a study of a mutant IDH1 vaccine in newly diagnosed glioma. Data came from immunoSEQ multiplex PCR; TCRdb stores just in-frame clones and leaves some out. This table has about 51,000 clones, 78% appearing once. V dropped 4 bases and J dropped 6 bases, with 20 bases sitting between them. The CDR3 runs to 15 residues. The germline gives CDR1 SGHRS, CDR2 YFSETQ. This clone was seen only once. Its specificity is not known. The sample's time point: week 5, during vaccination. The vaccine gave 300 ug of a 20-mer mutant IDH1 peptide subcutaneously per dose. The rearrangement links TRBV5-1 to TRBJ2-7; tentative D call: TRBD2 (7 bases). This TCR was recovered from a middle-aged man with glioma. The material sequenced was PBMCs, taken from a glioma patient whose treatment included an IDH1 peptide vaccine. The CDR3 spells CASSIRGADRSEQYF. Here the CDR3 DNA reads TGCGCCAGCAGCATTCGGGGGGCCGATCGCAGCGAGCAGTACTTC.